This TCR beta chain was sequenced in a study of shared clonotypes between healthy human individuals. Naive CD8 populations comprised CD45RO-negative cells positively selected for CCR7, excluding terminally differentiated effector memory CD45RA+ cells. The CDR3 is 13 residues long. V lost 8 bases and J 3 bases, leaving 13 bases between the germline ends. CDR1 is MNHEY, CDR2 SVGAGI, per germline. In the original workflow: With immunoSEQ giving junction-only sequences and no quality scores, filtering differed. This table comes from immunoSEQ multiplex PCR, and its TCRdb copy is limited to in-frame clones, with some not included. Clone size and the V and J calls come from that table; the DNA yielded D and trimming. The data contain about 800,000 clones, about 97% of them singletons.

The clonotype was recovered from a young man in good health. Material: naive CD8+ T cells sorted from blood. The V call is TRBV6-5, the J call TRBJ1-1, with no clear D. CDR3 sequence reads: CASAVDGDTEAFF. In DNA, the CDR3 is TGTGCCAGCGCAGTAGACGGGGACACTGAAGCTTTCTTT.